Following are 29 T cell receptor beta chains from one sample sequenced in a study of blood T cell repertoires in COVID-19. Clones were read by immunoSEQ multiplex PCR, and TCRdb kept only the in-frame ones, dropping some. The sample carries some 75,000 clones, approximately 92% recorded once. Input material: peripheral blood. These receptors were taken from a human donor in a cohort sampled during active COVID-19.

The chain has TRBV27 and TRBJ2-2; D ambiguous. The germline CDR1 and CDR2 sequences are MNHEY and SMNVEV (reference sequence). CDR3 size: 13 residues. V gave up 7 bases and J gave up 3 bases, with 9 bases separating them. The CDR3 DNA reads as TGTGCCAGCATATCGGAGTACACCGGGGAGCTGTTTTTT. The encoded protein is CASISEYTGELFF.

The genes are TRBV18 and TRBJ2-1; the match to TRBD1 covers 10 bases. The CDR3 length is 16 residues. Germline V gene data show CDR1 as KGHSH and CDR2 as LQKENI. The ends lost 5 bases at V and 4 bases at J; junction bases unmatched: 8. Here the CDR3 reads CASSEPTGQGYNEQFF. DNA for the CDR3: TGTGCCAGCTCAGAGCCCACGGGACAGGGGTACAATGAGCAGTTCTTC.

V gene TRBV28 combines with J gene TRBJ2-2, with no clear D. V lost 8 bases, J lost 7 bases, and 5 bases lay in between. The CDR3 loop spans 10 amino acids. Germline assignment: CDR1 MDHEN and CDR2 SYDVKM. The CDR3, as DNA: TGTGCCAGCTTTAACGGGGAGCTGTTTTTT. Translation gives CASFNGELFF.

The rearrangement links TRBV6-2 or TRBV6-3 to TRBJ2-7; no firm D call. CDR3 length equals 16 residues. V lost 0 bases and J lost 0, with 12 bases in between. Germline assignment: CDR1 MNHEY and CDR2 SVGEGT. CDR3 sequence (DNA): TGTGCCAGCAGTTACTCCCCTTACAGTAACTCCTACGAGCAGTACTTC. Translated: CASSYSPYSNSYEQYF.

J is TRBJ1-1 and V is TRBV18; no clear D gene. The CDR3 sequence is 17 residues long. V was trimmed by 5 bases and J by 0 bases, leaving 19 bases between them. Per germline, CDR1 KGHSH and CDR2 LQKENI. The CDR3 loop is CASSSFEFGRMNTEAFF. The CDR3 DNA follows: TGTGCCAGCTCATCCTTCGAATTTGGGCGCATGAACACTGAAGCTTTCTTT.

This clone was counted a single time. The chain carries TRBV2 and TRBJ1-5, with D uncertain. CDR3 size: 15 residues. Germline V gives CDR1 SNHLY, CDR2 FYNNEI. V shed 1 base and J shed 2 bases, with 9 bases lying between them. This chain's CDR3 is CASSEEFLGNQPQHF. The CDR3 DNA sequence: TGTGCCAGCAGTGAAGAGTTTCTAGGCAATCAGCCCCAGCATTTT.

CDR3 nucleotides: TGTGCCAGCAGCGCTAGCGGGGACACAGATACGCAGTATTTT. The encoded protein is CASSASGDTDTQYF. V is TRBV9 and J is TRBJ2-3, with TRBD2 matching over 9 bases. V shed 3 bases, J shed 2 bases, and the junction held 1 base outside the gene matches. The CDR3 contains 14 residues. Looked up from germline, CDR1 is SGDLS and CDR2 is YYNGEE.

V and J are TRBV5-1 and TRBJ1-1, with D possibly matching TRBD1 (6 bases). V dropped 1 base and J dropped 1 base, with 17 bases sitting between them. The CDR3 is made up of 17 amino acids. Germline CDR1 reads SGHRS; CDR2 reads YFSETQ. The chain's CDR3 is CASSLNPSRGKNTEAFF. The CDR3 DNA sequence: TGCGCCAGCAGCTTGAACCCCAGCAGGGGCAAGAACACTGAAGCTTTCTTT.

J is TRBJ2-1 and V is TRBV2; 15 nucleotides align to TRBD2. V was clipped by 7 bases and J by 2 bases; unmatched bases: 3. The germline V gene encodes CDR1 SNHLY and CDR2 FYNNEI. The CDR3 covers 16 residues. The CDR3 region is CASKGLAGGTYNEQFF. The CDR3 DNA reads as TGTGCCAGCAAGGGACTAGCGGGGGGCACCTACAATGAGCAGTTCTTC.

V usage is TRBV7-2 and J usage is TRBJ2-1; TRBD1 is a possible D gene (6 bases). Germline CDR1 reads SGHTA; CDR2 reads FQGNSA. CDR3 length: 17 amino acids. The V gene lost 4 bases and the J gene lost 1 base, with 17 bases spanning the gap. The CDR3 loop is CASSWATGLGSYNEQFF. The CDR3 region has the DNA TGTGCCAGCAGCTGGGCAACAGGGTTGGGGTCCTACAATGAGCAGTTCTTC.

The V gene is TRBV19, the J gene TRBJ1-1, with 9 bases fitting TRBD1. The CDR3 extends over 13 amino acids. Germline loops: CDR1 LNHDA, CDR2 SQIVND (reference sequence). Unmatched junction bases numbered 6, after V lost 6 bases and J lost 7 bases. The CDR3 loop reads CASSSGTGIEAFF. In nucleotides, the CDR3 is TGTGCCAGTAGCAGCGGGACAGGGATTGAAGCTTTCTTT.

The chain has TRBV5-8 and TRBJ1-2; perhaps TRBD1 as D (6 bases). V was cut by 4 bases and J by 8 bases, with 18 bases left in between. CDR1 SGHTS and CDR2 YDEGEE come from the germline V gene. The CDR3 extends over 14 amino acids. CDR3 loop: CASSKTGPQAGYTF. As DNA, the CDR3 is TGTGCCAGCAGCAAGACAGGCCCTCAGGCGGGCTACACCTTC.

The CDR3 reads CASSPVKEYGYTF. CDR3 DNA sequence: TGTGCCAGCTCACCAGTAAAGGAGTATGGCTACACCTTC. V is TRBV18 and J is TRBJ1-2; D unclear. The germline V gene has CDR1 KGHSH and CDR2 LQKENI. Trimming shortened V by 2 bases and J by 5 bases, and 9 bases separated the two germline ends. The CDR3 sequence is 13 residues long.

Worth noting for this clone: The same CDR3 can be traced to other DNA sequences in this sample. CDR3 in DNA: TGTGCCAGCAGTTTGGGGGGGCGGACTGAAGCTTTCTTT. The encoded protein is CASSLGGRTEAFF. This chain connects TRBV12-3 or TRBV12-4 to TRBJ1-1; maybe TRBD1 (6 bases). V lost 3 bases to trimming and J lost 5 bases, with 10 bases between them. CDR3 size: 13 residues.

The V call is TRBV29-1, the J call TRBJ1-3, with 9 positions matching TRBD1. The CDR3 is made up of 12 amino acids. In germline, CDR1 is SQVTM, CDR2 ANQGSEA. V dropped 5 bases and J dropped 9; count of bases not matched to a gene: 5. The chain's CDR3 is CSVWDRAATIYF. The CDR3 DNA reads as TGCAGCGTTTGGGACAGGGCAGCCACCATATATTTT.

The V gene is TRBV2, the J gene TRBJ2-7; the D gene is possibly TRBD1 (5 bases). Germline CDR1 SNHLY, CDR2 FYNNEI. CDR3 length: 12 amino acids. Trimming stripped 4 bases from V and 3 bases from J, with 7 bases between. This chain's CDR3 is CASSARDYEQYF. The CDR3, as DNA: TGTGCCAGCAGTGCCAGGGACTACGAGCAGTACTTC.

The rearrangement joins TRBV18 to TRBJ2-7; D uncertain. V lost 6 bases, J lost 3 bases, and 18 bases lay in between. Germline assignment: CDR1 KGHSH and CDR2 LQKENI. This CDR3 region has 15 residues. The CDR3 region has the DNA TGTGCCAGCTCTTGGATTACCGGGTTGGACTACGAGCAGTACTTC. This sequence encodes CASSWITGLDYEQYF.

The V call is TRBV2, the J call TRBJ1-1; no clear D. The CDR3 sequence is 14 residues long. Germline CDR1 reads SNHLY; CDR2 reads FYNNEI. V shed 4 bases and J shed 0 bases, with 9 bases lying between them. The CDR3 bases are TGTGCCAGCAGTGTTCAGTATATGAACACTGAAGCTTTCTTT. Protein: CASSVQYMNTEAFF. Full variable domain (outside the CDR3, taken from reference TRBV2 and TRBJ1-1): EPEVTQTPSHQVTQMGQEVILRCVPISNHLYFYWYRQILGQKVEFLVSFYNNEISEKSEIFDDQFSVERPDGSNFTLKIRSTKLEDSAMYFCASSVQYMNTEAFFGQGTRLTVV.

The chain's CDR3 is CASSPPGLAGGSNEQFF. The CDR3 bases are TGCGCCAGCAGCCCACCGGGACTAGCGGGGGGAAGTAATGAGCAGTTCTTC. The chain combines TRBV5-1 with TRBJ2-1; 15 bases agree with TRBD2. This CDR3 has 17 residues. CDR1 and CDR2 (germline): SGHRS, YFSETQ. Trimming took 4 bases from V and 7 from J; bases not matched to a gene: 9.

The CDR3 reads CATSFRWGRGLHSGANVLTF. The CDR3 DNA follows: TGTGCCACCAGCTTCCGTTGGGGGAGGGGTCTACACTCTGGGGCCAACGTCCTGACTTTC. The V and J genes are TRBV15 and TRBJ2-6; 7 bases align to TRBD2. Trimming cost V 5 bases and J 0 bases; bases outside gene matches: 16. The CDR3 covers 20 residues. Germline V gene data show CDR1 as LNHNV and CDR2 as YYDKDF (reference sequence).

The table lists this clone with a few counts. The V call is TRBV7-9, the J call TRBJ1-1; no definite D call. Germline CDR1 is SEHNR and CDR2 is FQNEAQ (reference sequence). Trimming shortened V by 1 base and J by 11 bases, and 14 bases separated the two germline ends. CDR3 length: 13 amino acids. In DNA form, the CDR3 reads TGTGCCAGCAGCTTAGGACAATCCCCCCGGGCTTTCTTT. It yields the protein CASSLGQSPRAFF.

Concerning this clone: Germline and junction disagree at one end, which may indicate a read error. The chain recombines TRBV2 with TRBJ1-5; 8 bases fit TRBD1. Germline CDR1 and CDR2: SNHLY and FYNNEI. This CDR3 comprises 13 residues. The CDR3: CASSESRTGSPFF. The CDR3 nucleotides are TGTGCCAGCAGCGAATCCCGGACAGGGTCTCCCTTTTTT. Complete variable domain (other parts from reference TRBV2 and TRBJ1-5): EPEVTQTPSHQVTQMGQEVILRCVPISNHLYFYWYRQILGQKVEFLVSFYNNEISEKSEIFDDQFSVERPDGSNFTLKIRSTKLEDSAMYFCASSESRTGSPFFGDGTRLSIL.

This chain links TRBV7-8 with TRBJ1-5, with 7 bases that match TRBD1. The CDR3 runs 15 residues. The germline gives CDR1 SGHVS, CDR2 FQNEAQ. Losses at the gene ends were 1 base for V and 4 bases for J; bases not matched to a gene: 4. The DNA of the CDR3 is TGTGCCAGCAGCTTAGACAGGGGTTTGAATCAGCCCCAGCATTTT. Translation gives CASSLDRGLNQPQHF.

V and J are TRBV28 and TRBJ2-7, with D possibly matching TRBD1 (5 bases). Germline CDR1 and CDR2: MDHEN and SYDVKM. Trimming cost V 4 bases and J 0 bases, with 13 bases left between them. The CDR3 runs 15 residues. CDR3 in amino acids: CASSYPQESSYEQYF. DNA for the CDR3: TGTGCCAGCAGTTATCCACAGGAGAGCTCCTACGAGCAGTACTTC.

V and J are TRBV18 and TRBJ2-3, with 9 bases fitting TRBD2. From germline, CDR1 is KGHSH and CDR2 LQKENI. Trimming cost V 8 bases and J 3 bases; bases outside gene matches: 12. There are 16 residues in the CDR3. DNA for the CDR3: TGTGCCAGCGGGCCCGGGTCTAGCGGGGTTACAGATACGCAGTATTTT. Protein sequence: CASGPGSSGVTDTQYF.

This clone was found once. The chain uses TRBV7-2 and TRBJ1-2; D not resolved. This CDR3 spans 15 amino acids. V was pared by 6 bases and J by 4 bases, with 18 bases between. Germline CDR1 is SGHTA and CDR2 is FQGNSA. CDR3 amino acids: CASSTTRILSYGYTF. The CDR3 DNA reads TGTGCCAGCAGTACTACTAGGATATTAAGCTATGGCTACACCTTC.

V gene TRBV6-5 combines with J gene TRBJ2-6, with a possible D match to TRBD2 (6 bases). This CDR3 has 16 amino acids. Germline V lookup: CDR1 MNHEY, CDR2 SVGAGI. With 3 bases removed from V and 3 bases from J, the gap between germline ends came to 12 bases. The CDR3 bases are TGTGCCAGCAGTTATTCACTAGCAGGTGGGGCCAACGTCCTGACTTTC. Amino acids: CASSYSLAGGANVLTF.

This clone was seen repeatedly, ten times or more. V usage is TRBV5-1 and J usage is TRBJ2-7; a possible D gene is TRBD2 (6 bases). The CDR3 is 15 residues long. The germline CDR1 and CDR2 sequences are SGHRS and YFSETQ. Trimming pared 4 bases from V and 1 base from J, leaving 15 bases between. The CDR3 protein is CASSEMGGGSYEQYF. CDR3 nucleotides: TGCGCCAGCAGCGAAATGGGGGGTGGATCCTACGAGCAGTACTTC.

The chain links TRBV28 to TRBJ1-1; D ambiguous. The CDR3 extends over 12 amino acids. With 3 bases removed from V and 0 bases from J, the gap between germline ends came to 2 bases. Per germline, CDR1 MDHEN and CDR2 SYDVKM. CDR3 in amino acids: CASSFVNTEAFF. CDR3 in DNA: TGTGCCAGCAGTTTCGTGAACACTGAAGCTTTCTTT.